This TCR beta chain emerged from a study of early T cells in non-severe SARS-CoV-2 infection. This clonotype came up a few times. TCRdb reanalysed the 5' RACE reads using MiXCR and keeps one entry per CDR3 protein. The sample records about 64,000 distinct CDR3 sequences, about 10% being singletons. Trimming cost V 2 bases and J 8 bases; bases outside gene matches: 5. Germline CDR1 is SGDLS and CDR2 is YYNGEE. The CDR3 is made up of 15 amino acids. This specimen was whole blood, taken at baseline. The TCR was taken from an adult who was a healthcare worker with PCR-confirmed SARS-CoV-2 infection or an uninfected control (not recorded which). The chain carries TRBV9 and TRBJ2-1, with 12 positions matching TRBD2. CDR3 loop: CASSVRLAGADEQFF. The CDR3 region has the DNA TGTGCCAGCAGCGTTCGACTAGCGGGAGCCGATGAGCAGTTCTTC.